This TCR beta chain is from a study of glioma-infiltrating T cells (dated by TCRdb to the mid-2010s). For the wider study: Glioma tissue, non-neoplastic brain tissue and matched peripheral blood mononuclear cells were used as sources from which TCR alpha- and beta-chain repertoires were sequenced. To measure how far tissue and blood T-cell populations diverged, each tissue-infiltrating repertoire was compared against the peripheral blood repertoire of the same patient. Three low-grade glioma patients, roughly 8 primary glioblastoma patients and three non-glioma patients contributing non-neoplastic brain tissue were included in the paired cohort. What the research found in general, with its limitations: Group comparisons rested on small numbers: three non-neoplastic, three low-grade glioma and several glioblastoma patients. Very few CDR3 sequences were found to be shared between tissue and blood, and this scarcity was attributed to high CDR3 diversity and limited sampling. VJ-independent divergence between tissue and blood was below expectation in non-neoplastic patients but above expectation in all gliomas, especially low-grade gliomas.

The iRepertoire nested amplicon-rescue multiplex PCR (arm-PCR) platform was used to amplify TCR alpha and beta CDR3 regions from RNA. The input for one-step reverse transcription and amplification was 100-400 ng of either tissue mRNA or PBMC total RNA. Following bead purification, Illumina adapters were added through a secondary multiplex PCR, and the libraries were then gel-purified between 200 and 400 bp. Demultiplexing relied on internal 6-nucleotide barcodes carried by the libraries. Libraries were sequenced on an Illumina MiSeq with 2x220 or 2x250 nucleotide paired-end reads. The source study handled its data this way. Paired reads were merged with FLASH 1.2.11 and aligned to the GRCh37 human genome with BWA-MEM before extracting TRA and TRB reads. An IMGT-derived reference of cassette sequences and CDR3 motifs, with pseudogenes included, was used for V and J assignment. Three-frame translation of reads was performed, and productive CDR3s were defined as those with a C...FGXG motif and no stop codons. A clonotype was defined as a unique combination of a V-J cassette pair and a CDR3 amino acid sequence. Reads were filtered by Hamming distance, thresholded by each sample's sequence error rate in mapped regions. TCRdb trimmed public reads at Q25 via fastp, called clones via MiXCR and kept in-frame beta chains. CDR3 protein sequences are deduplicated, and each keeps its most common genes and DNA. TCRdb's processing, not the authors', yielded these V and J calls. The sample table records 150,000 to 200,000 distinct CDR3 sequences; more than 25% of these occur just once. 20% to 25% of the sample is taken by the ten largest.

V is clipped by 3 bases and J by 6 bases, and the sequence between their germline boundaries is 11 bases long. There are 13 amino acids in the CDR3, from cysteine to phenylalanine inclusive. The sequence is cut down to CDR3 DNA, 39 bases in frame from base 1. The germline V gene yields SGHTA for CDR1 and FQGNSA for CDR2. This clonotype has at least ten counts. It has no known antigen specificity. No per-base quality is available; no much larger clone lies one base away. This receptor was identified in a human donor with low-grade glioma or glioblastoma, undergoing nonglioma brain surgery, or in good health (not recorded which). The specimen sequenced was glioma tissue, nonneoplastic brain tissue, or PBMCs (not recorded which). The chain is encoded by TRBV7-2 joined to TRBJ2-5; the D gene remains uncertain. The CDR3 protein sequence reads: CASSLDPRQTQYF. DNA sequence: TGTGCCAGCAGCTTGGACCCAAGGCAGACCCAGTACTTC.